What follows describes a single TCR beta chain. The antigen remains undetermined. This sample was taken from a study of blood T cells in healthy people across ages. The amount of total RNA extracted per sample was at least 5.5 micrograms. With a J-beta primer mix and a sample-barcoded 5' primer, a second PCR ran roughly 7 to 11 cycles. The template-switch adaptor was a 5' adaptor with 12 random nucleotides. It tagged each cDNA molecule. TCRdb passed the 5' RACE reads through MiXCR, listing each CDR3 protein once. This table has roughly 930,000 distinct CDR3 sequences, about 44% appearing once. Whole-study results and caveats: A greater number of naive CD4+ cells and higher diversity distinguished long-lived donors from aged donors. Total diversity from one million sequenced T cells was likely underestimated.

Trimming pared 5 bases from V and 3 bases from J, leaving 16 bases between. Germline CDR1 and CDR2: SGHAT and FQNNGV. CDR3 length: 15 residues. The sample consisted of blood. The sequence was obtained from a man aged 30 to 45 in good health. The chain combines TRBV11-2 with TRBJ2-5; D is undetermined. The CDR3 spells CASSLLGRAKETQYF. The CDR3 bases are TGTGCCAGCAGCCTGCTAGGCCGGGCTAAAGAGACCCAGTACTTC.